This is a list of T cell receptor beta chains from one sample in a study of identical twins. TCRdb re-called the 5' RACE reads through MiXCR, storing one row per CDR3 protein. The sample carries some 1,600,000 distinct CDR3 sequences, 25% to 35% recorded once. Material for sequencing was cord blood. Every receptor here comes from a newborn girl in good health. Both conserved end residues are part of each CDR3. Fields, in order: D gene, V gene, J gene, clone size, CDR3 protein, CDR3 DNA. D genes are given only for firm matches. Clone size is not always given. Where it is, it says once, few, many or a class for expanded clones.

D: TRBD2; V: TRBV28; J: TRBJ2-7; size: .; CDR3: CASSRISGRGYEQYF; DNA: TGTGCCAGCAGTCGTATTAGCGGGAGGGGCTACGAGCAGTACTTC
D: .; V: TRBV24-1; J: TRBJ2-1; size: .; CDR3: CAASDSPKRWGNEQFF; DNA: TGTGCCGCCAGTGATTCCCCGAAGAGGTGGGGCAATGAGCAGTTCTTC
D: TRBD1; V: TRBV20-1; J: TRBJ1-5; size: few; CDR3: CSARAGTASNQPQHF; DNA: TGCAGTGCTAGGGCCGGGACAGCAAGCAATCAGCCCCAGCATTTT
D: TRBD1; V: TRBV9; J: TRBJ1-3; size: .; CDR3: CASSATGMTSSGNTIYF; DNA: TGTGCCAGCAGCGCGACAGGGATGACGAGCTCTGGAAACACCATATATTTT
D: .; V: TRBV12-3/TRBV12-4; J: TRBJ1-2; size: .; CDR3: CTAGTLYGYTF; DNA: TGTACCGCCGGGACTCTCTATGGCTACACCTTC
D: .; V: TRBV24-1; J: TRBJ2-1; size: few; CDR3: CATSGGYNEQFF; DNA: TGTGCCACCAGTGGTGGCTACAATGAGCAGTTCTTC
D: .; V: TRBV28; J: TRBJ1-5; size: .; CDR3: CASSLSGRTNQPQHF; DNA: TGTGCCAGCAGTTTATCGGGCAGGACGAATCAGCCCCAGCATTTT
D: TRBD1; V: TRBV12-3/TRBV12-4; J: TRBJ1-5; size: many; CDR3: CASSLWTGSNQPQHF; DNA: TGTGCCAGCAGTTTATGGACAGGGAGCAATCAGCCCCAGCATTTT
D: .; V: TRBV24-1; J: TRBJ2-5; size: .; CDR3: CATSDHIGDEQYF; DNA: TGTGCCACCAGTGATCACATTGGTGATGAGCAGTACTTC
D: .; V: TRBV19; J: TRBJ1-1; size: few; CDR3: CASSTGHLMNTEAFF; DNA: TGTGCCAGTAGTACCGGACACCTCATGAACACTGAAGCTTTCTTT
D: TRBD2; V: TRBV3-1; J: TRBJ2-7; size: few; CDR3: CASGTMGYEQYF; DNA: TGTGCCAGCGGGACTATGGGATACGAGCAGTACTTC
D: .; V: TRBV12-3/TRBV12-4; J: TRBJ2-2; size: .; CDR3: CASSLVSAWGFTNTGELFF; DNA: TGTGCCAGCAGTTTAGTTTCGGCATGGGGATTCACGAACACCGGGGAGCTGTTTTTT
D: .; V: TRBV24-1; J: TRBJ2-2; size: few; CDR3: CATSRDVGELFF; DNA: TGTGCCACCAGTCGGGACGTCGGGGAGCTGTTTTTT
D: TRBD2; V: TRBV4-2; J: TRBJ2-4; size: few; CDR3: CASSRSLAGGNIQYF; DNA: TGTGCCAGCAGCCGCTCACTAGCGGGTGGAAACATTCAGTACTTC
D: .; V: TRBV29-1; J: TRBJ2-3; size: many; CDR3: CSVAPSTDTQYF; DNA: TGCAGCGTTGCTCCCTCCACAGATACGCAGTATTTT
D: .; V: TRBV4-2; J: TRBJ1-2; size: .; CDR3: CASSQEGGVSNYGYTF; DNA: TGTGCCAGCAGCCAAGAAGGAGGGGTCAGTAACTATGGCTACACCTTC
D: TRBD2; V: TRBV6-1; J: TRBJ2-3; size: few; CDR3: CASIQYSGPSTDTQYF; DNA: TGTGCCAGCATCCAGTATAGCGGGCCTAGCACAGATACGCAGTATTTT
D: TRBD2; V: TRBV12-3/TRBV12-4; J: TRBJ2-4; size: many; CDR3: CASSPPGGGALNKNIQYF; DNA: TGTGCCAGCAGCCCCCCCGGCGGGGGGGCTTTGAACAAAAACATTCAGTACTTC
D: TRBD2; V: TRBV13; J: TRBJ2-3; size: .; CDR3: CASSLLVEREHPDTQYF; DNA: TGTGCCAGCAGCTTATTGGTGGAGCGGGAACACCCAGATACGCAGTATTTT
D: TRBD2; V: TRBV20-1; J: TRBJ2-1; size: .; CDR3: CSANGGDYNEQFF; DNA: TGCAGTGCTAACGGGGGGGATTACAATGAGCAGTTCTTC
D: TRBD2; V: TRBV10-3; J: TRBJ2-3; size: many; CDR3: CASGRPGLAPDTQYF; DNA: TGTGCCTCAGGACGACCGGGACTAGCGCCAGATACGCAGTATTTT
D: TRBD2; V: TRBV9; J: TRBJ2-1; size: .; CDR3: CASSVGGLVSPGWEQFF; DNA: TGTGCCAGCAGCGTAGGTGGACTAGTGAGCCCTGGGTGGGAGCAGTTCTTC
D: TRBD1; V: TRBV24-1; J: TRBJ2-5; size: few; CDR3: CATSDLGREGANEQYF; DNA: TGTGCCACCAGTGATTTGGGTCGAGAGGGGGCGAATGAGCAGTACTTC
D: .; V: TRBV14; J: TRBJ1-1; size: few; CDR3: CASSHSGPNTEAFF; DNA: TGTGCCAGCAGCCATTCGGGACCGAACACTGAAGCTTTCTTT
D: .; V: TRBV3-1; J: TRBJ1-4; size: .; CDR3: CASSPKDSTNEKLFF; DNA: TGTGCCAGCAGCCCTAAGGACTCAACTAATGAAAAACTGTTTTTT